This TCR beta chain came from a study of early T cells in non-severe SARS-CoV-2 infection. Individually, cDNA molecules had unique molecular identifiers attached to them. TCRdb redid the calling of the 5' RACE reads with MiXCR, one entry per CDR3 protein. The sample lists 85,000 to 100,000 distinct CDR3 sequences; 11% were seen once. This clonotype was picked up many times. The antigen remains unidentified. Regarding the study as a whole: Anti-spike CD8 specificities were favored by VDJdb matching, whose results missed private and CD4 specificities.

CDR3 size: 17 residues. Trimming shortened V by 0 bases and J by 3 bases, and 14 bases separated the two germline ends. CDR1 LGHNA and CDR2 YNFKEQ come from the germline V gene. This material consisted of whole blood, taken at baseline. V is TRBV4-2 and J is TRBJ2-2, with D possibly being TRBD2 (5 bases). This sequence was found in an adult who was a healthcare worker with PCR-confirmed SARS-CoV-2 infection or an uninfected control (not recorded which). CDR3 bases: TGTGCCAGCAGCCAAGAGCGGACTCCCGTCCACACCGGGGAGCTGTTTTTT. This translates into CASSQERTPVHTGELFF.